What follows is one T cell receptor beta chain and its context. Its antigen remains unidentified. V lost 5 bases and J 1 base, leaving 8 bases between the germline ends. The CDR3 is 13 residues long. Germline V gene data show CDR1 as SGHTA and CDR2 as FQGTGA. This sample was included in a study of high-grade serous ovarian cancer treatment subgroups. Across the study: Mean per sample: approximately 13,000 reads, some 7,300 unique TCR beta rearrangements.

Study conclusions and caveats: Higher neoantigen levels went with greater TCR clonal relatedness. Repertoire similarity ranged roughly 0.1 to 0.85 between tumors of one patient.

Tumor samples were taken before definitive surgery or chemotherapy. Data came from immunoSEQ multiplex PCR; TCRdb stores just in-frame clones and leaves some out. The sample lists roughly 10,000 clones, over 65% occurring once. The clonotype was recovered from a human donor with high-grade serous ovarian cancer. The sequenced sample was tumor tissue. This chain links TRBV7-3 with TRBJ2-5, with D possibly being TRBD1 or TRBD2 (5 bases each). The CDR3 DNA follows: TGTGCCAGCAGCCGGGACGGCCAAGAGACCCAGTACTTC. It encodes CASSRDGQETQYF.